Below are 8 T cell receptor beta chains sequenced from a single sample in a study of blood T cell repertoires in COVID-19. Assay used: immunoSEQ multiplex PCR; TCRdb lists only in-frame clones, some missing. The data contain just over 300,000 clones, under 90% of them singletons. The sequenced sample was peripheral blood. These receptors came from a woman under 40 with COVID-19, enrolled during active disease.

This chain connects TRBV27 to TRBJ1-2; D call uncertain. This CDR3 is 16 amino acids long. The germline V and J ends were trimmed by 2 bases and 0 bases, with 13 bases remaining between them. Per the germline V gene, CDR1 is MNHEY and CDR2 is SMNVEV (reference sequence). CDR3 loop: CASSLVLGTTNYGYTF. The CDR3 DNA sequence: TGTGCCAGCAGTTTAGTATTGGGCACAACTAACTATGGCTACACCTTC.

CDR3 sequence reads: CASSLAPGQLKGETQYF. CDR3 bases: TGTGCCAGCAGCTTAGCGCCAGGACAGCTAAAGGGGGAGACCCAGTACTTC. The chain links TRBV7-9 to TRBJ2-5, with D maybe TRBD1 (6 bases). The CDR3 totals 17 residues. The V end lost 0 bases, the J end lost 5 bases, and 19 bases lay between the germline ends. Germline CDR1 is SEHNR and CDR2 is FQNEAQ (reference sequence).

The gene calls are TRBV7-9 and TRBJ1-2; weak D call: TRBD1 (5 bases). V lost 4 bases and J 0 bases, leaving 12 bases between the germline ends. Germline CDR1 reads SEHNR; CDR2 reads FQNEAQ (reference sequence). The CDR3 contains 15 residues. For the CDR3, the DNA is TGTGCCAGCAGCTCATCGACAGAGTCTAACTATGGCTACACCTTC. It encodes CASSSSTESNYGYTF.

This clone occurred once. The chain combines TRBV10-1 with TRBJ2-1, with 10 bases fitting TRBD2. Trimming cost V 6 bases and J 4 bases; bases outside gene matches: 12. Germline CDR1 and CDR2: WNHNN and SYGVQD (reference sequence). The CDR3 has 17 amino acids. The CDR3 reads CASSARLVSGGYNEQFF. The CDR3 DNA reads TGCGCCAGCAGCGCCCGTTTAGTTAGCGGGGGGTACAATGAGCAGTTCTTC.

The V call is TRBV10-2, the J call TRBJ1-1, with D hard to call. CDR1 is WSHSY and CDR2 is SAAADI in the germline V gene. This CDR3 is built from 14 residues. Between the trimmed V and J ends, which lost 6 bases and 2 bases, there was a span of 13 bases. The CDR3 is CASSEGPGNTEAFF. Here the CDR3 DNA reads TGCGCCAGCAGCGAGGGCCCGGGTAACACTGAAGCTTTCTTT.

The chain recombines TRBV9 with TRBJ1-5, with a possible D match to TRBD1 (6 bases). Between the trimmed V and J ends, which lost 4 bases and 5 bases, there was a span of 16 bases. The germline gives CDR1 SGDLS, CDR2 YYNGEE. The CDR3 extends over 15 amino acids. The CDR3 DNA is TGTGCCAGCAGCCCAGGAGGGGGGGGATATCAGCCCCAGCATTTT. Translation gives CASSPGGGGYQPQHF.

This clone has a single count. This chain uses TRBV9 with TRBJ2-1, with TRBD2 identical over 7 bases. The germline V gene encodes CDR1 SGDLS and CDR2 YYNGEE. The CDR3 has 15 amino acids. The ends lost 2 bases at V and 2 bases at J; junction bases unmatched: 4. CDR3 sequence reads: CASSVGGTTYNEQFF. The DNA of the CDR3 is TGTGCCAGCAGCGTCGGGGGGACCACCTACAATGAGCAGTTCTTC.

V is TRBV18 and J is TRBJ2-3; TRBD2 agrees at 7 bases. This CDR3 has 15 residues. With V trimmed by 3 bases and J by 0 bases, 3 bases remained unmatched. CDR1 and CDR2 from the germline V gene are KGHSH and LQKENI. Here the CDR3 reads CASSPVGGSTDTQYF. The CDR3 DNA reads TGTGCCAGCTCACCGGTCGGGGGGAGCACAGATACGCAGTATTTT.